This T cell receptor (beta chain) was recorded in a study of blood T cell repertoires in COVID-19. Study-level background: Researchers got acute and convalescent COVID-19 samples from the United States, Italy and Spain. PBMCs, B-cell-depleted T cells, or T cells provided the cDNA or gDNA that made up the material.

The CDR3 runs 14 residues. CDR1 and CDR2 (germline): SNHLY, FYNNEI. The V gene lost 8 bases and the J gene lost 0 bases, with 13 bases spanning the gap. Per the authors' pipeline: Researchers report that nucleated cell counts were estimated from reference gene primer amplification. This table comes from immunoSEQ multiplex PCR, and its TCRdb copy is limited to in-frame clones, with some not included. V and J calls and clone size come straight from that table; D and trimming were deduced from the DNA. The profile covers hundreds of thousands of clones, with around four fifths appearing a single time and about 20% taken by the ten largest.

The sequence was collected from a man younger than 45 with active or convalescent COVID-19. Sequencing used peripheral blood. This chain connects TRBV2 to TRBJ1-2; D is unresolved. The CDR3 protein is CASGPQKTNYGYTF. In DNA, the CDR3 is TGTGCCAGCGGGCCCCAGAAGACTAACTATGGCTACACCTTC.